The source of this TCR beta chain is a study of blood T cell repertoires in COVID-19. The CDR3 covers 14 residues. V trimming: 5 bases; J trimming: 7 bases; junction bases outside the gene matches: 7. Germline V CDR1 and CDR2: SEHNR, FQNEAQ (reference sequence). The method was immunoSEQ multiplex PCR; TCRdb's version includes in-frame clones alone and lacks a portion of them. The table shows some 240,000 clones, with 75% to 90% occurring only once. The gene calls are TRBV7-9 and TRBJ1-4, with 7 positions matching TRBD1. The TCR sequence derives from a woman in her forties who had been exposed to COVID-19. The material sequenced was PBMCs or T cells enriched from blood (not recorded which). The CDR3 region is CASSPDREFEKLFF. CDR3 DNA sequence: TGTGCCAGCAGCCCCGACAGGGAGTTTGAAAAACTGTTTTTT.